The present TCR beta chain was sequenced within a study of T cell responses to AZD1222 COVID-19 vaccine. Sequenced by immunoSEQ multiplex PCR; TCRdb stores in-frame clones only, minus some. The sample records roughly 58,000 clones, 80% to 90% being singletons. The CDR3 runs to 14 residues. With 4 bases removed from V and 5 bases from J, the gap between germline ends came to 13 bases. Germline V gene lookup returns CDR1 SGHRS and CDR2 YFSETQ. The origin of this receptor is an adult who received the AZD1222 COVID-19 vaccine. The rearrangement uses TRBV5-1 and TRBJ1-5; no definite D call. The sample here was peripheral blood, taken 28 days after the second AZD1222 dose. The CDR3 spells CASSVGGRDQPQHF. The CDR3 bases are TGCGCCAGCAGCGTAGGCGGTAGGGATCAGCCCCAGCATTTT.